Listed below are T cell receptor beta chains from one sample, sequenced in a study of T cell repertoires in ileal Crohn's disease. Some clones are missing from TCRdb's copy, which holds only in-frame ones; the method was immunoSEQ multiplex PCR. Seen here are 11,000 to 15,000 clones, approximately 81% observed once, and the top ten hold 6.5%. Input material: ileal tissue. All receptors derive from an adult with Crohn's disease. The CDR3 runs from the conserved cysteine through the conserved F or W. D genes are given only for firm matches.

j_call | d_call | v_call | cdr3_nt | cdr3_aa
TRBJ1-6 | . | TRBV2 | TGTGCCAGCACGAGGGCTCGTCCCTATAATTCACCCCTCCACTTT | CASTRARPYNSPLHF
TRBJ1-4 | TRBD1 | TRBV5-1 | TGCGCCAGCAGTCCCGGACAGGGGGGCACTAATGAAAAACTGTTTTTT | CASSPGQGGTNEKLFF
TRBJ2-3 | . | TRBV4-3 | TGCGCCAGCAAGTCTTCTTACTTCTCTAGCACAGATACGCAGTATTTT | CASKSSYFSSTDTQYF
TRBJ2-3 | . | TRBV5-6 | TGTGCCAGCAGCTTAATTAGGACTAGCACAGATACGCAGTATTTT | CASSLIRTSTDTQYF
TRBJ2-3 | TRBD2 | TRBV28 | TGTGCCAGCAGTCCATACCTGGGGGGGACCCCGCCAGATACGCAGTATTTT | CASSPYLGGTPPDTQYF
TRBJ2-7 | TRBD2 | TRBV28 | TGTGCCAGCACCTTGCGGGGGTTTAGCTACGAGCAGTACTTC | CASTLRGFSYEQYF
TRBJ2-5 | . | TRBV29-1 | TGCAGCGTTGAGGGTCTTCAGGGCGGAAGGCAAGAGACCCAGTACTTC | CSVEGLQGGRQETQYF
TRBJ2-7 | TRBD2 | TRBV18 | TGTGCCAGCTCACCACTACTAGCGGGAGGGACCTCCGGCGAGCAGTACTTC | CASSPLLAGGTSGEQYF
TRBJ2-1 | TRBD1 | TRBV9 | TGTGCCAGCAGCGATGGACAGGGGCAGGATGAGCAGTTCTTC | CASSDGQGQDEQFF
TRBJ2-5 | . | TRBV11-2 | TGTGCCAGCAGCTTAGCGTTGGAGACCCAGTACTTC | CASSLALETQYF
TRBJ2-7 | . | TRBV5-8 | TGTGCCAGCAGCTTGGGCAGGTACGCCTACGAGCAGTACTTC | CASSLGRYAYEQYF
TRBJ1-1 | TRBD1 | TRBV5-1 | TGCGCCAGCAGCAGGACAGGCTACACTGAAGCTTTCTTT | CASSRTGYTEAFF
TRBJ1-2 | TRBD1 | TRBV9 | TGTGCCAGCAGCGTAGGGGGACAGGGGGCGCAGGGCTATGGCTACACCTTC | CASSVGGQGAQGYGYTF
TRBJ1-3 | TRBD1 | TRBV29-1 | TGCAGCGTTGAAACAGGGGGTACAGAAAACTTT | CSVETGGTENF
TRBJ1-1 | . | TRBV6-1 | TGTGCCAGCAGACCGTACCTCGTGGCGGTTGAAGCTTTCTTT | CASRPYLVAVEAFF
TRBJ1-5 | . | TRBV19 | TGTGCCAGTAGTGCAGATAGCAATCAGCCCCAGCATTTT | CASSADSNQPQHF